This T cell receptor (beta chain) was sequenced for a study of cytomegalovirus exposure and HLA in healthy donors. With 60 Vbeta and 13 Jbeta primers, the PCR was carried out. This table comes from immunoSEQ multiplex PCR, and its TCRdb copy is limited to in-frame clones, with some not included. The ten most abundant clones cover around 3.9% of a sample with approximately 110,000 clones. Sequenced: PBMCs. The source of this sequence is a man aged 18-30 years in good health and CMV-seronegative.

The DNA for the CDR3 is TGTGCCAGTAGTATGGTGACGGGACAAATTGGTGGCGGGGAGCTGTTTTTT. Protein sequence: CASSMVTGQIGGGELFF. The rearrangement uses TRBV19 and TRBJ2-2; TRBD1 is a possible D gene (6 bases). The CDR3 is 17 residues long. V was shortened by 3 bases and J by 7 bases, with 21 bases between the two germline ends. CDR1 and CDR2 from the germline V gene are LNHDA and SQIVND (reference sequence).